This entry is about one T cell receptor beta chain. This record comes from a study of blood T cells in healthy people across ages. Together with a sample-barcoded 5' primer, a J-beta primer mix was included in a second PCR lasting about 7 to 11 cycles. TCRdb itself ran the 5' RACE reads through MiXCR, one entry per CDR3 protein. This table has about 1.6 million distinct CDR3 sequences, around 35% appearing once. CDR1 and CDR2 (germline): DFQATT, SNEGSKA (reference sequence). The CDR3 runs 16 residues. With V trimmed by 5 bases and J by 5 bases, 12 bases remained unmatched. The clonotype was recovered from a woman between 25 and 40 years old in good health. The sequenced sample was blood. The gene calls are TRBV20-1 and TRBJ2-3, with 11 bases aligning to TRBD2. The CDR3 is CSAGTGLAESRDTQYF. For the CDR3, the DNA is TGCAGTGCTGGTACGGGACTAGCGGAGAGCCGAGATACGCAGTATTTT.